A single sample is the source of the 30 T cell receptor beta chains below, sequenced in a study of blood T cell repertoires in COVID-19. Method: immunoSEQ multiplex PCR; TCRdb's copy keeps in-frame clones and lacks some. The repertoire holds roughly 190,000 clones, with roughly 86% as singletons. The specimen sequenced was peripheral blood. The receptors derive from a man in his sixties or seventies with acute or convalescent COVID-19.

CDR3 nucleotides: TGTGCCAGCAATCCAGGGGTCCCATCCTACGAGCAGTACTTC. Translated, it gives CASNPGVPSYEQYF. This sequence joins TRBV25-1 and TRBJ2-7; D is possibly TRBD1 (6 bases). Trimming removed 7 bases at V and 1 base at J, with 14 bases between. Looked up from germline, CDR1 is MGHDK and CDR2 is SYGVNS. This CDR3 is 14 amino acids long.

The J gene is TRBJ1-1, the V gene TRBV5-1; D is possibly TRBD1 (5 bases). V was clipped by 0 bases and J by 1 base, with 10 bases between them. Germline V gene sequence: CDR1 SGHRS, CDR2 YFSETQ. This CDR3 region has 15 residues. For the CDR3, the DNA is TGCGCCAGCAGCTTGGCCAGACAGACGAACACTGAAGCTTTCTTT. Protein: CASSLARQTNTEAFF.

V usage is TRBV11-3 and J usage is TRBJ2-2; D is perhaps TRBD2 (6 bases). The CDR3 is 13 residues long. The germline V gene encodes CDR1 SGHNT and CDR2 YENEEA. Trimming took 5 bases from V and 6 from J, leaving 10 bases between them. CDR3 protein: CASSPWEAGELFF. CDR3 sequence (DNA): TGTGCCAGCAGCCCGTGGGAGGCCGGGGAGCTGTTTTTT.

This clone was seen only once. This rearrangement joins TRBV12-3 or TRBV12-4 to TRBJ2-2; D may be TRBD1 (6 bases). V lost 5 bases and J 5 bases, leaving 9 bases between the germline ends. The CDR3 is 13 amino acids. CDR3 in DNA: TGTGCCAGCAGTCCACAGGGAACCGGGGAGCTGTTTTTT. Amino acid sequence: CASSPQGTGELFF.

The rearrangement links TRBV18 to TRBJ1-3; D might be TRBD1 (5 bases). The CDR3 totals 15 residues. CDR1 and CDR2 from the germline V gene are KGHSH and LQKENI. V dropped 3 bases and J dropped 4 bases, with 13 bases sitting between them. The CDR3 coding sequence is TGTGCCAGCTCACCGGCCCAGGGTTACGGAAACACCATATATTTT. This codes for CASSPAQGYGNTIYF.

The chain is built from TRBV20-1 and TRBJ1-3, with D unresolved. CDR3 length: 11 amino acids. Per the germline V gene, CDR1 is DFQATT and CDR2 is SNEGSKA (reference sequence). Trimming pared 3 bases from V and 4 bases from J, leaving 4 bases between. CDR3 protein: CSARAGNTIYF. The CDR3, as DNA: TGCAGTGCTAGGGCCGGAAACACCATATATTTT.

The rearrangement links TRBV7-3 to TRBJ1-1; weak D call: TRBD1 (6 bases). The germline gives CDR1 SGHTA, CDR2 FQGTGA. V shed 5 bases and J shed 4 bases, with 17 bases lying between them. The length of the CDR3 is 15 residues. CDR3 sequence: CASSAAGGAGTEAFF. In DNA, the CDR3 is TGTGCCAGCAGCGCGGCGGGGGGCGCAGGCACTGAAGCTTTCTTT.

This chain uses TRBV7-3 with TRBJ1-6, with 8 bases that match TRBD1. V shed 5 bases, J shed 12 bases, and the junction held 6 bases outside the gene matches. This CDR3 is built from 13 residues. From germline, CDR1 is SGHTA and CDR2 FQGTGA. The CDR3, as DNA: TGTGCCAGCAGCGCCCGACAGGGGTTACCCCTCCACTTT. Its translation is CASSARQGLPLHF.

The V and J genes are TRBV5-1 and TRBJ2-5; TRBD2 matches 11 bases. Germline assignment: CDR1 SGHRS and CDR2 YFSETQ. J gave up 7 bases and V 2 bases, and 7 bases lay outside the gene matches. The CDR3 extends over 15 amino acids. This chain's CDR3 is CASSFELAGVSTQYF. The CDR3 coding sequence is TGCGCCAGCAGCTTCGAACTAGCGGGGGTATCGACCCAGTACTTC. Full variable domain (outside the CDR3, taken from reference TRBV5-1 and TRBJ2-5): KAGVTQTPRYLIKTRGQQVTLSCSPISGHRSVSWYQQTPGQGLQFLFEYFSETQRNKGNFPGRFSGRQFSNSRSEMNVSTLELGDSALYLCASSFELAGVSTQYFGPGTRLLVL.

The rearrangement uses TRBV5-1 and TRBJ2-1; no reliable D call. Germline V lookup: CDR1 SGHRS, CDR2 YFSETQ. This CDR3 has 15 amino acids. V lost 0 bases and J lost 0, with 7 bases in between. CDR3 protein: CASSLGSGSYNEQFF. The CDR3 DNA follows: TGCGCCAGCAGCTTGGGGTCGGGCTCCTACAATGAGCAGTTCTTC. The entire variable domain, with the rest obtained from reference TRBV5-1 and TRBJ2-1, is as follows: KAGVTQTPRYLIKTRGQQVTLSCSPISGHRSVSWYQQTPGQGLQFLFEYFSETQRNKGNFPGRFSGRQFSNSRSEMNVSTLELGDSALYLCASSLGSGSYNEQFFGPGTRLTVL.

The gene calls are TRBV2 and TRBJ1-2; D not certain. The V and J ends lost 0 bases and 0 bases respectively, with 11 bases between them. The CDR3 is made up of 16 amino acids. Germline V gene lookup returns CDR1 SNHLY and CDR2 FYNNEI. CDR3 nucleotide sequence: TGTGCCAGCAGTGAAGCGCAGGCGGGGTCTAACTATGGCTACACCTTC. Translating it yields CASSEAQAGSNYGYTF.

The V gene is TRBV6-5, the J gene TRBJ1-6; TRBD1 aligns across 7 bases. Germline V gene lookup returns CDR1 MNHEY and CDR2 SVGAGI. Trimming at V came to 2 bases and at J to 14 bases, leaving 3 bases not matched to a gene. The CDR3 consists of 12 residues. CDR3 sequence reads: CASSYVTGTLHF. Here the CDR3 DNA reads TGTGCCAGCAGTTACGTGACAGGGACCCTCCACTTT.

CDR3 region: CASSLELAASYEQYF. In DNA, the CDR3 is TGCGCCAGCAGCTTGGAACTAGCGGCCTCCTACGAGCAGTACTTC. V and J are TRBV5-1 and TRBJ2-7; 8 bases are a match to TRBD2. The germline V gene has CDR1 SGHRS and CDR2 YFSETQ. V was clipped by 0 bases and J by 0 bases; unmatched bases: 2. This CDR3 comprises 15 residues.

The chain is built from TRBV1 and TRBJ2-7; the table gives TRBD1 as D, unverified against the DNA. TRBV1 is reported as a pseudogene. This CDR3 contains 14 residues. CDR3 coding DNA: TGCACCAGCAGCAAAGAGGACGGGACAGGCGAGCAGTACTTC. Translated, it gives CTSSKEDGTGEQYF.

This chain links TRBV5-1 with TRBJ1-6; D gene ambiguous. Germline V gene data show CDR1 as SGHRS and CDR2 as YFSETQ. Trimming pared 1 base from V and 7 bases from J, leaving 9 bases between. This CDR3 contains 14 residues. CDR3 sequence (DNA): TGCGCCAGCAGCTTGCGGGGTAACAATTCACCCCTCCACTTT. Its protein is CASSLRGNNSPLHF.

This clone was observed a few times. The CDR3 coding sequence is TGTGCCAGCAGCCCACGCAAACAGGGGCAGTTCTTC. It yields the protein CASSPRKQGQFF. The chain employs TRBV7-8 and TRBJ2-1; D is possibly TRBD1 (6 bases). The germline gives CDR1 SGHVS, CDR2 FQNEAQ. There are 12 residues in the CDR3. Trimming took off 5 bases at V and 12 bases at J, with 14 bases between the two ends.

The rearrangement links TRBV7-3 to TRBJ2-2; weak D call: TRBD2 (6 bases). With 6 bases removed from V and 1 base from J, the gap between germline ends came to 15 bases. Germline CDR1 reads SGHTA; CDR2 reads FQGTGA. The CDR3 is 16 amino acids. The CDR3 region is CASRPPAGRNTGELFF. The CDR3 bases are TGTGCCAGCAGGCCTCCTGCGGGACGGAACACCGGGGAGCTGTTTTTT.

The chain carries TRBV11-2 and TRBJ2-3; 7 bases map to TRBD2. The CDR3 extends over 10 amino acids. The germline CDR1 and CDR2 sequences are SGHAT and FQNNGV. Germline trimming cut 11 bases from V and 8 bases from J; bases unmatched to any gene: 4. Here the CDR3 DNA reads TGTGCCTCCTCGGGGGGTACGCAGTATTTT. Translating it yields CASSGGTQYF.

CDR3: CASSFLRGSSGNTIYF. The CDR3 nucleotides are TGTGCCAGCAGCTTTCTCAGGGGGTCCTCTGGAAACACCATATATTTT. The chain couples TRBV7-9 to TRBJ1-3, with TRBD1 identical over 7 bases. V shed 3 bases and J 0 bases; nucleotides not matched to a gene: 5. The germline CDR1 and CDR2 sequences are SEHNR and FQNEAQ (reference sequence). The CDR3 totals 16 residues.

This chain uses TRBV29-1 with TRBJ2-1, with unresolved D. The CDR3 spans 12 residues. V lost 7 bases and J lost 0, with 7 bases in between. Germline CDR1 and CDR2: SQVTM and ANQGSEA. CDR3 in DNA: TGCAGCGGCAGTTTCTCCTACAATGAGCAGTTCTTC. Translation: CSGSFSYNEQFF.

This chain joins TRBV5-1 and TRBJ2-5; a possible D gene is TRBD1 (6 bases). V lost 2 bases to trimming and J lost 4 bases, with 12 bases between them. The CDR3 sequence is 14 residues long. Germline loops: CDR1 SGHRS, CDR2 YFSETQ. Here the CDR3 reads CASSFGLGGETQYF. The DNA for the CDR3 is TGCGCCAGCAGCTTCGGGCTAGGGGGAGAGACCCAGTACTTC. Based on the CDR3 plus reference TRBV5-1 and TRBJ2-5, the full variable domain is KAGVTQTPRYLIKTRGQQVTLSCSPISGHRSVSWYQQTPGQGLQFLFEYFSETQRNKGNFPGRFSGRQFSNSRSEMNVSTLELGDSALYLCASSFGLGGETQYFGPGTRLLVL.

The genes are TRBV5-6 and TRBJ1-3; D may be TRBD1 (6 bases). The CDR3 consists of 15 residues. V was cut by 5 bases and J by 3 bases, with 15 bases left in between. The germline V gene has CDR1 SGHDT and CDR2 YYEEEE. The CDR3 protein is CASRTGGARGNTIYF. The CDR3 coding sequence is TGTGCCAGCAGAACTGGGGGGGCGCGTGGAAACACCATATATTTT.

The CDR3 sequence is CASSSRGTGASPYNEQFF. DNA of the CDR3: TGTGCCAGCAGCTCTAGGGGTACAGGGGCTAGCCCTTACAATGAGCAGTTCTTC. The genes are TRBV5-5 and TRBJ2-1; 7 positions match TRBD1. Germline CDR1 and CDR2: SGHKS and YYEKEE (reference sequence). This CDR3 is built from 18 residues. The trim removed 3 bases at V and 4 bases at J, leaving 16 bases unmatched.

This chain links TRBV9 with TRBJ1-6, with a weak D call TRBD1 (6 bases). Germline V gene sequence: CDR1 SGDLS, CDR2 YYNGEE. V was cut by 0 bases and J by 10 bases, with 17 bases left in between. The CDR3 covers 16 residues. The CDR3 coding sequence is TGTGCCAGCAGCGTAGCCCCTACAGGGTCGGGGTCACCCCTCCACTTT. Amino acid sequence: CASSVAPTGSGSPLHF.

The rearrangement joins TRBV28 to TRBJ1-1, with D unresolved. Germline V gene sequence: CDR1 MDHEN, CDR2 SYDVKM. Trimming took off 5 bases at V and 11 bases at J, with 15 bases between the two ends. CDR3 length: 12 residues. The CDR3 sequence: CASSAGLAEAFF. The CDR3 coding sequence is TGTGCCAGCAGTGCCGGGTTGGCGGAGGCTTTCTTT.

The gene calls are TRBV11-1 and TRBJ2-3; 9 positions match TRBD1. V trimming: 8 bases; J trimming: 3 bases; junction bases outside the gene matches: 0. CDR1 SGHAT and CDR2 FQDESV come from the germline V gene (reference sequence). The CDR3 is 12 amino acids. The CDR3 here is CASGTGTDTQYF. In DNA form, the CDR3 reads TGTGCCAGCGGGACAGGGACAGATACGCAGTATTTT.

V gene TRBV29-1 combines with J gene TRBJ2-7; weak D call: TRBD1 (5 bases). CDR3 size: 13 residues. Trimming cost V 1 base and J 5 bases, with 12 bases left between them. Germline CDR1 and CDR2: SQVTM and ANQGSEA. The CDR3 loop is CSVEASAGNEQYF. In DNA, the CDR3 is TGCAGCGTTGAAGCCTCGGCAGGGAACGAGCAGTACTTC.

The chain recombines TRBV5-1 with TRBJ2-5; D possibly corresponds to TRBD2 (6 bases). V shed 4 bases and J shed 1 base, with 8 bases lying between them. This CDR3 spans 13 amino acids. Germline V gene data show CDR1 as SGHRS and CDR2 as YFSETQ. Here the CDR3 reads CASSRGLQETQYF. The CDR3 DNA reads as TGCGCCAGCAGCAGGGGACTCCAAGAGACCCAGTACTTC.

The chain recombines TRBV25-1 with TRBJ1-4; TRBD1 matches 7 bases. The CDR3 extends over 17 amino acids. Per germline, CDR1 MGHDK and CDR2 SYGVNS. V shed 3 bases, J shed 5 bases, and the junction held 12 bases outside the gene matches. CDR3 sequence reads: CASSDHLLQGGNEKLFF. The CDR3 coding sequence is TGTGCCAGCAGTGACCATCTTCTGCAGGGGGGAAATGAAAAACTGTTTTTT.

This clone was recorded a few times. CDR3 DNA: TGTGCCAGCAGTCTTAGAGGAAATGGCTACACCTTC. It specifies CASSLRGNGYTF. This chain joins TRBV2 and TRBJ1-2; D is undetermined. Germline values: CDR1 SNHLY, CDR2 FYNNEI. The CDR3 extends over 12 amino acids. Deletions cut 5 bases from V and 6 bases from J, with 10 bases between.